This T cell receptor (beta chain) was profiled in a study of cytomegalovirus exposure and HLA in healthy donors. This clone was seen more than once but under ten times. The antigen remains undetermined. The CDR3 runs to 15 residues. Germline CDR1 is LNHNV and CDR2 is YYDKDF (reference sequence). V lost 3 bases and J lost 4; bases outside the gene matches: 4. With 60 Vbeta and 13 Jbeta primers, the PCR was carried out. The repertoire was sequenced with immunoSEQ multiplex PCR; TCRdb's copy has only in-frame clones and lacks some. Of approximately 200,000 clones in the sample, more than 65% were seen once. General observations from the study: While the bulk of TCR sequences proved rare, some public TCRs turned up in many donors. The study put some 150 TCR beta chains on its list as cytomegalovirus-associated. Presence/absence analyses assumed roughly uniform sequencing depth across donors.

The chain has TRBV15 and TRBJ2-1; 9 positions match TRBD2. Sequencing used PBMCs. The receptor was derived from a woman in her thirties in good health and CMV-seropositive. CDR3 residues: CATSSTSGFYNEQFF. The DNA of the CDR3 is TGTGCCACCAGCAGTACTAGCGGGTTTTACAATGAGCAGTTCTTC.